This T cell receptor beta chain emerged from a study of graft-versus-host responses after intestinal transplantation. Study overall: Recipients received multivisceral, liver-intestinal, or isolated intestinal transplants. For approximately three years after anti-thymocyte globulin induction, all recipients took tacrolimus and steroids. Regarding the study as a whole: Some GvH clones appeared in ileal mucosa or blood before recipient bone marrow. Patients with graft-donor T cell macrochimerism had high graft-versus-host to host-versus-graft clonal ratios in allografts.

This clone was found once. What it binds is not known. CDR1 is SGDLS, CDR2 YYNGEE, per germline. There are 14 residues in the CDR3. Trimming left V 0 bases short and J 3 bases short, with 9 bases between. Some clones are missing from TCRdb's copy, which holds only in-frame ones; the method was immunoSEQ multiplex PCR. This sample has 130,000 or so clones, with about 93% found just once. Specimen: unstimulated CD4+ T cells sorted from spleen or lymph node cells, collected before intestinal transplant. This chain joins TRBV9 and TRBJ2-5; unclear D gene. The source of this sequence is a human donor who received an intestinal transplant. Here the CDR3 reads CASSVGLREETQYF. Here the CDR3 DNA reads TGTGCCAGCAGCGTAGGTTTAAGGGAAGAGACCCAGTACTTC.